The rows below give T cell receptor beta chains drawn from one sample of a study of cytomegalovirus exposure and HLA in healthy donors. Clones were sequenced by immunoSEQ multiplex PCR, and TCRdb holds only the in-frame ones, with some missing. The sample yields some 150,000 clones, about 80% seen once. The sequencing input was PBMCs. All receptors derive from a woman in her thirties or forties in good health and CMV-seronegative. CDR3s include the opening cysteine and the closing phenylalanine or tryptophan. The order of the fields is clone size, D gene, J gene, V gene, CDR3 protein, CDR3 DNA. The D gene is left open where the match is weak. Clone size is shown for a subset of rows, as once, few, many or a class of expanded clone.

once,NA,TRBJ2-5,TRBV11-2,CASSLVRMAGSQETQYF,TGTGCCAGCAGCTTAGTTAGGATGGCGGGGAGTCAGGAGACCCAGTACTTC
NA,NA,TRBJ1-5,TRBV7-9,CASSFAGINQPQHF,TGTGCCAGCAGCTTTGCAGGGATCAATCAGCCCCAGCATTTT
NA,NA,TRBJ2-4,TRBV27,CASSPPGRTLAKNIQYF,TGTGCCAGCAGTCCCCCGGGCAGGACACTAGCCAAAAACATTCAGTACTTC
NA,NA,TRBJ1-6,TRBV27,CASRKWDLGSPLHF,TGTGCCAGCCGAAAGTGGGACTTAGGTTCACCCCTCCACTTT
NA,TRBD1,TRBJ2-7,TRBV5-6,CASSKGTEYEQYF,TGTGCCAGCAGCAAAGGGACAGAGTACGAGCAGTACTTC
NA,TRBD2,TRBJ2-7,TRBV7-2,CASSLGLAGLEDF,TGTGCCAGCAGCTTGGGACTAGCGGGCCTTGAGGACTTC
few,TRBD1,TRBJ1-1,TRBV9,CASSAVDRGTSEAFF,TGTGCCAGCAGCGCCGTCGACAGGGGTACTTCTGAAGCTTTCTTT
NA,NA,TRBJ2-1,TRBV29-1,CSSGRGGYNEQFF,TGCAGCTCCGGCCGAGGCGGATACAATGAGCAGTTCTTC
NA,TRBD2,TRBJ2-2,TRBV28,CASGGDTGELFF,TGTGCCAGCGGGGGGGACACCGGGGAGCTGTTTTTT
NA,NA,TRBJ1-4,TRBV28,CASSLDATGERTNEKLFF,TGTGCCAGCAGTTTAGATGCTACGGGAGAGCGGACAAATGAAAAACTGTTTTTT
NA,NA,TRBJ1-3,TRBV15,CATGGAQRSGNTIYF,TGTGCCACCGGGGGGGCGCAGAGAAGTGGAAACACCATATATTTT
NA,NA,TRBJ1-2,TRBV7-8,CASSSTIGGGYVYTF,TGTGCCAGCAGCTCAACTATAGGGGGGGGGTATGTCTACACCTTC
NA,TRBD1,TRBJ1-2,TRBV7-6,CASSLTLRDRVNYGYTF,TGTGCCAGCAGCTTGACACTCCGGGACAGAGTTAACTATGGCTACACCTTC
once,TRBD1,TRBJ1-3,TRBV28,CASRPGQGPNTIYF,TGTGCCAGCAGGCCGGGACAGGGACCCAACACCATATATTTT
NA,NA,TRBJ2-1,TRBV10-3,CAIRRDLSGAEQFF,TGTGCCATCAGGAGGGACTTAAGTGGCGCTGAGCAGTTCTTC
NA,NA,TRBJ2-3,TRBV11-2,CASSLVYQRDTQYF,TGTGCCAGCAGCTTAGTTTACCAGCGGGATACGCAGTATTTT
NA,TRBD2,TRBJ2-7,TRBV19,CASTRTSGTYEQYF,TGTGCCAGTACTCGGACTAGCGGGACCTACGAGCAGTACTTC
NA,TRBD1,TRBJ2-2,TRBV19,CASSPLGQRITGELFF,TGTGCCAGTAGTCCTTTGGGACAGAGAATCACCGGGGAGCTGTTTTTT
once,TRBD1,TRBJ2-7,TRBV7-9,CASSDTGQGFREQYF,TGTGCCAGCAGCGACACGGGACAGGGGTTCCGCGAGCAGTACTTC
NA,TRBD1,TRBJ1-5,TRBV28,CASSPLGQGNQPQHF,TGTGCCAGCAGTCCCTTGGGACAGGGCAATCAGCCCCAGCATTTT
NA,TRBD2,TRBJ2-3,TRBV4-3,CASSQETRRGLAGVTDTQYF,TGCGCCAGCAGCCAAGAGACGCGTCGGGGCTTAGCGGGAGTCACAGATACGCAGTATTTT
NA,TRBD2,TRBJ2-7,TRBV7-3,CASSLTAASGLSF,TGTGCCAGCAGCTTAACGGCGGCTAGCGGACTAAGCTTC
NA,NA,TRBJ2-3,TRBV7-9,CASSLASLDTQYF,TGTGCCAGCAGCTTAGCAAGCCTCGATACGCAGTATTTT
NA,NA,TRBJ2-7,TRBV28,CASSNRQVQEQYF,TGTGCCAGCAGTAACCGACAGGTTCAGGAGCAGTACTTC
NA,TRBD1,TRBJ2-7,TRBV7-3,CASSWGTGGFYEQYF,TGTGCCAGCAGCTGGGGGACAGGGGGCTTCTACGAGCAGTACTTC
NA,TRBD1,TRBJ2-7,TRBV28,CASRTGGAYEQYF,TGTGCCAGCAGGACAGGGGGCGCCTACGAGCAGTACTTC